This TCR beta chain comes out of a study of OX40 agonist ivuxolimab in advanced cancers. Overall study: Dose-escalation subjects each had hepatocellular carcinoma, melanoma, renal cell or head and neck cancer. The dose-escalation cohort was about 87% male, with a mean age of about 58 years, ranging about 23 to 79.

This clone was seen only a few times. Blood specimens came from baseline, cycle 4 day 1, and cycle 7 day 1. The CDR3 consists of 13 residues. The V end was cut by 3 bases, the J end by 1 base, with 6 bases between. Germline V lookup: CDR1 SNHLY, CDR2 FYNNEI. Profiling relied on immunoSEQ multiplex PCR, and the TCRdb table lists in-frame clones only, not all of them. The sample records 90,000 to 100,000 clones, about nine tenths being singletons. The sample consisted of CD4+ or CD8+ T cells sorted from blood, taken in a trial of the OX40 agonist ivuxolimab. V and J are TRBV2 and TRBJ1-1; D ambiguous. The clonotype originates from an adult with an advanced solid tumor such as melanoma, head and neck, liver or kidney cancer. This CDR3 is CASSDRPNTEAFF. The CDR3 DNA reads as TGTGCCAGCAGTGACAGACCGAACACTGAAGCTTTCTTT.